This TCR beta chain was sequenced during a study of blood T cell repertoires in COVID-19. Profiled with immunoSEQ multiplex PCR; TCRdb holds only in-frame clones, not every one. Here the sample spans approximately 200,000 clones, roughly 85% being singletons. The CDR3 sequence is 13 residues long. Germline lookup yields CDR1 MDHEN and CDR2 SYDVKM. V was pared by 5 bases and J by 10 bases, with 15 bases between. Participant reports of clinical history set cohort assignment. The sample comprised PBMCs or T cells enriched from blood (not recorded which). V gene TRBV28 combines with J gene TRBJ1-5; D gene uncertain. This clonotype was sampled from a man aged 25-45 years who had recovered from COVID-19. Written as DNA, the CDR3 is TGTGCCAGCAGTCTTCGGGGAGGAGGTCCCCAGCATTTT. This translates into CASSLRGGGPQHF.